These 26 T cell receptor beta chains originate from one sample sequenced in a study of blood T cells in healthy people across ages. Then a second PCR, running about 7 to 11 cycles, was carried out with a sample-barcoded 5' primer and a J-beta primer mix. Each CDR3 protein gets one entry after TCRdb re-called the 5' RACE reads with MiXCR. This table holds roughly 2 million distinct CDR3 sequences, roughly 50% found once. Sequencing input: blood. Receptors originate from a woman aged 35 to 49 in good health.

CDR3 amino acids: CASSWTVDYNSPLHF. For the CDR3, the DNA is TGTGCCAGCAGCTGGACAGTAGACTATAATTCACCCCTCCACTTT. The gene calls are TRBV7-2 and TRBJ1-6; tentatively, D is TRBD1 (6 bases). This CDR3 has 15 amino acids. V was shortened by 4 bases and J by 3 bases, with 10 bases between the two germline ends. Germline CDR1 and CDR2: SGHTA and FQGNSA.

The chain combines TRBV7-2 with TRBJ2-1; the D gene is possibly TRBD1 (5 bases). The V and J ends lost 5 bases and 12 bases respectively, with 14 bases between them. CDR3 length equals 12 residues. Looked up from germline, CDR1 is SGHTA and CDR2 is FQGNSA. DNA of the CDR3: TGTGCCAGCAGCATAACAGGTCCCGGGCAGTTCTTC. As protein: CASSITGPGQFF.

V usage is TRBV20-1 and J usage is TRBJ2-7; 12 nucleotides agree with TRBD1. Per germline, CDR1 DFQATT and CDR2 SNEGSKA (reference sequence). The CDR3 is 16 residues long. V trimming: 3 bases; J trimming: 3 bases; junction bases outside the gene matches: 9. CDR3 region: CSASSRDRGLDYEQYF. The DNA for the CDR3 is TGCAGTGCTAGTTCGAGGGACAGGGGGCTTGACTACGAGCAGTACTTC.

This sequence joins TRBV29-1 and TRBJ1-1; TRBD1 might be the D (6 bases). CDR3 size: 12 residues. CDR1 is SQVTM, CDR2 ANQGSEA, per germline. The ends were cut back, 6 bases at V and 7 bases at J, with 15 bases in the middle. This chain's CDR3 is CSVPSGAGEAFF. The CDR3 region has the DNA TGCAGCGTCCCCTCGGGGGCGGGTGAAGCTTTCTTT. Filled out from reference TRBV29-1 and TRBJ1-1, the complete variable domain reads SAVISQKPSRDICQRGTSLTIQCQVDSQVTMMFWYRQQPGQSLTLIATANQGSEATYESGFVIDKFPISRPNLTFSTLTVSNMSPEDSSIYLCSVPSGAGEAFFGQGTRLTVV.

This clonotype was seen more than once but under ten times. The genes are TRBV6-5 and TRBJ1-2; the D gene is possibly TRBD1 (5 bases). The CDR3 runs 14 residues. CDR1 is MNHEY, CDR2 SVGAGI, per germline. Trimming left V 7 bases short and J 8 bases short, with 20 bases between. CDR3 residues: CASKNAGSAGGYTF. CDR3 nucleotides: TGTGCCAGCAAAAATGCAGGGAGCGCGGGGGGCTACACCTTC.

This clonotype was detected a few times. This sequence joins TRBV4-3 and TRBJ2-5; possible D gene TRBD2, 7 bases. The CDR3 has 16 amino acids. CDR1 LGHNA and CDR2 YSLEER come from the germline V gene. Trimming took off 0 bases at V and 7 bases at J, with 18 bases between the two ends. CDR3 in amino acids: CASSQDRGFWGGTQYF. The DNA of the CDR3 is TGCGCCAGCAGCCAAGATAGGGGGTTTTGGGGGGGGACCCAGTACTTC.

This clonotype was detected a few times. The chain couples TRBV6-2 or TRBV6-3 to TRBJ2-1; 7 bases are a match to TRBD2. V was clipped by 5 bases and J by 6 bases; unmatched bases: 10. Germline CDR1 MNHEY, CDR2 SVGEGT. The CDR3 runs 15 residues. In DNA form, the CDR3 reads TGTGCCAGCAGTAGACTAGCTCCGATTATCAATGAGCAGTTCTTC. Protein product: CASSRLAPIINEQFF.

V and J are TRBV20-1 and TRBJ1-5, with 8 nucleotides matching TRBD1. Germline CDR1 and CDR2: DFQATT and SNEGSKA (reference sequence). The CDR3 is 15 residues long. The ends lost 3 bases at V and 1 base at J; junction bases unmatched: 5. The CDR3 DNA reads as TGCAGTGCTAGCGCAGGGGGCTTGAGCAATCAGCCCCAGCATTTT. It encodes CSASAGGLSNQPQHF.

This clonotype was seen only a few times. The V gene is TRBV7-2, the J gene TRBJ2-7; perhaps TRBD1 as D (6 bases). This CDR3 is built from 14 residues. The V and J ends lost 8 bases and 2 bases respectively, with 16 bases between them. Germline V lookup: CDR1 SGHTA, CDR2 FQGNSA. The CDR3 nucleotides read TGTGCCAGCCGTCTTACAGGGCAACCCTACGAGCAGTACTTC. Its translation is CASRLTGQPYEQYF.

This clonotype is a singleton in its sample. The V and J genes are TRBV2 and TRBJ1-1; D remains unclear. The CDR3 is 13 amino acids. The germline V gene encodes CDR1 SNHLY and CDR2 FYNNEI. Trimming took off 2 bases at V and 4 bases at J, with 8 bases between the two ends. DNA of the CDR3: TGTGCCAGCAGTGAACAGCCGGGCACTGAAGCTTTCTTT. This encodes CASSEQPGTEAFF.

J is TRBJ2-1 and V is TRBV29-1, with D uncertain. From germline, CDR1 is SQVTM and CDR2 ANQGSEA. Trimming shortened V by 4 bases and J by 10 bases, and 8 bases separated the two germline ends. CDR3 length equals 10 residues. This chain's CDR3 is CSVVDPEQFF. CDR3 sequence (DNA): TGCAGCGTTGTTGATCCCGAGCAGTTCTTC.

This sequence joins TRBV5-1 and TRBJ2-7, with 8 bases that match TRBD1. The DNA end is a closer match to TRBJ2-5, so the J assignment may be wrong. This CDR3 is built from 14 residues. CDR1 is SGHRS and CDR2 is YFSETQ in the germline V gene. The CDR3 loop is CASSAQGASETQYF. The CDR3 nucleotides are TGCGCCAGCAGCGCTCAGGGGGCCTCAGAGACCCAGTACTTC.

V gene TRBV10-2 combines with J gene TRBJ2-2; no firm D call. Germline V lookup: CDR1 WSHSY, CDR2 SAAADI. The CDR3 loop spans 18 amino acids. V gave up 5 bases and J gave up 0 bases, with 19 bases separating them. The CDR3 region has the DNA TGCGCCAGCAGTCACAGCCGCGCAGCCCTATCGAACACCGGGGAGCTGTTTTTT. It encodes CASSHSRAALSNTGELFF.

The chain has TRBV6-1 and TRBJ2-5; the D call may be TRBD1 or TRBD2 (6 bases each). This CDR3 is 15 amino acids long. V lost 3 bases to trimming and J lost 11 bases, with 22 bases between them. Germline values: CDR1 MNHNS, CDR2 SASEGT. The CDR3 coding sequence is TGTGCCAGCAGTGATGGAGGGACATCCTTTGGAGAGCAGTACTTC. This translates into CASSDGGTSFGEQYF.

This clonotype was detected only a few times. Here the CDR3 DNA reads TGTGCCAGCAGCTTAGATGGCGGGGGTACTATCTTTCTCGACTCTGGGGCCAACGTCCTGACTTTC. Translating it yields CASSLDGGGTIFLDSGANVLTF. The V gene is TRBV11-1, the J gene TRBJ2-6; 7 bases align to TRBD2. Unmatched junction bases numbered 18, after V lost 1 base and J lost 0 bases. This CDR3 has 22 amino acids. The germline gives CDR1 SGHAT, CDR2 FQDESV (reference sequence).

This rearrangement joins TRBV7-2 to TRBJ2-7; D is unclear. This CDR3 spans 14 amino acids. CDR1 is SGHTA and CDR2 is FQGNSA in the germline V gene. The V end was cut by 4 bases, the J end by 0 bases, with 10 bases between. The CDR3 region has the DNA TGTGCCAGCAGCTCGACTCCCAGCTCCTACGAGCAGTACTTC. Protein: CASSSTPSSYEQYF.

This clonotype was seen a handful of times. The chain couples TRBV29-1 to TRBJ2-5, with D unclear. This CDR3 region has 13 residues. In germline, CDR1 is SQVTM, CDR2 ANQGSEA. The V and J ends lost 6 bases and 12 bases respectively, with 23 bases between them. CDR3 amino acids: CSVVEFEVPREYF. The DNA for the CDR3 is TGCAGCGTCGTGGAATTTGAGGTCCCAAGGGAGTACTTC.

CDR3 nucleotides: TGTGCCAGCAGTTCAAAGGGGGTTGTCACTGAAGCTTTCTTT. Encoded protein: CASSSKGVVTEAFF. The chain joins TRBV27 to TRBJ1-1, with D perhaps matching TRBD1 (6 bases). Germline V gene sequence: CDR1 MNHEY, CDR2 SMNVEV (reference sequence). The CDR3 runs to 14 residues. V gave up 4 bases and J gave up 4 bases, with 13 bases separating them.

This chain uses TRBV27 with TRBJ2-1, with D unresolved. V was pared by 9 bases and J by 0 bases, with 6 bases between. Looked up from germline, CDR1 is MNHEY and CDR2 is SMNVEV (reference sequence). CDR3 length: 12 amino acids. CDR3 coding DNA: TGTGCCAGTGCTAGCTCCTACAATGAGCAGTTCTTC. Translation gives CASASSYNEQFF.

The chain joins TRBV7-3 to TRBJ2-3; D remains ambiguous. The CDR3 is made up of 13 amino acids. V lost 5 bases, J lost 5 bases, and 11 bases lay in between. CDR1 SGHTA and CDR2 FQGTGA come from the germline V gene. The CDR3 region has the DNA TGTGCCAGCAGCCCATCACACATAGATACGCAGTATTTT. Its protein is CASSPSHIDTQYF.

The chain couples TRBV7-4 to TRBJ2-5; D is undetermined. Germline values: CDR1 SGHVT, CDR2 SQSDAQ. The CDR3 has 14 amino acids. Trimming cost V 1 base and J 4 bases, with 10 bases left between them. CDR3 bases: TGTGCCAGCAGCTTAGTTCTCTGGGGAGAGACCCAGTACTTC. Its translation is CASSLVLWGETQYF.

This sequence joins TRBV6-2 or TRBV6-3 and TRBJ2-6; D not certain. Germline V gene data show CDR1 as MNHEY and CDR2 as SVGEGT. The CDR3 extends over 15 amino acids. V was trimmed by 2 bases and J by 4 bases, leaving 9 bases between them. The CDR3: CASSYPNFGANVLTF. The CDR3 nucleotides read TGTGCCAGCAGTTACCCGAATTTCGGGGCCAACGTCCTGACTTTC.

The chain uses TRBV6-6 and TRBJ2-3, with 7 bases aligning to TRBD1. There are 13 residues in the CDR3. Per the germline V gene, CDR1 is MNHNY and CDR2 is SVGAGI (reference sequence). V was pared by 6 bases and J by 5 bases, with 5 bases of the junction left unmatched. The CDR3 DNA reads as TGTGCCAGCAGGCGCCCAGGGGGAGATACGCAGTATTTT. Translation: CASRRPGGDTQYF.

This clonotype was picked up a small number of times. The V call is TRBV29-1, the J call TRBJ2-5; 14 positions match TRBD2. J lost 0 bases, V lost 8 bases, and 26 bases had no gene match. The length of the CDR3 is 22 residues. Germline V gene sequence: CDR1 SQVTM, CDR2 ANQGSEA. CDR3 bases: TGCAGCCTGGGCTACCCGACTAGCGGGGGGGCCATCAGGGACTCGTACCAAGAGACCCAGTACTTC. As protein: CSLGYPTSGGAIRDSYQETQYF.

The rearrangement uses TRBV7-2 and TRBJ1-1, with D unclear. V lost 5 bases and J lost 4, with 17 bases in between. CDR1 SGHTA and CDR2 FQGNSA come from the germline V gene. This CDR3 has 15 residues. CDR3 amino acids: CASSLRPRSGTEAFF. CDR3 nucleotide sequence: TGTGCCAGCAGCCTACGACCAAGATCGGGCACTGAAGCTTTCTTT. The whole variable domain, filled in from reference TRBV7-2 and TRBJ1-1, reads GAGVSQSPSNKVTEKGKDVELRCDPISGHTALYWYRQSLGQGLEFLIYFQGNSAPDKSGLPSDRFSAERTGGSVSTLTIQRTQQEDSAVYLCASSLRPRSGTEAFFGQGTRLTVV.

CDR3 protein: CASSFDGSVQGHGYTF. CDR3 DNA: TGTGCCAGCAGCTTTGATGGAAGTGTCCAGGGGCATGGCTACACCTTC. This rearrangement joins TRBV7-2 to TRBJ1-2; maybe TRBD1 (6 bases). Germline V gene sequence: CDR1 SGHTA, CDR2 FQGNSA. CDR3 length: 16 amino acids. V gave up 3 bases and J gave up 6 bases, with 20 bases separating them.